These T cell receptor beta chains were read from a single sample in a study of blood T cell repertoires in COVID-19. The protocol was immunoSEQ multiplex PCR, while the TCRdb copy is restricted to in-frame clones and leaves out a portion. The sample gives about 330,000 clones, around nine tenths of which show up once; about 3.9% is in the top ten. The sample consisted of peripheral blood. Every receptor here comes from a woman aged 45-65 years with active or convalescent COVID-19. Both conserved end residues are part of each CDR3. D genes are given only for firm matches. Some rows have no size entry. The others give once, few or many, or a class for an expanded clone.

d_call j_call clone_size v_call cdr3_nt cdr3_aa
- TRBJ1-1 - TRBV13 TGTGCCAGCAGCTTAGGCCTGGTTAGACAGATGAACACTGAAGCTTTCTTT CASSLGLVRQMNTEAFF
TRBD1 TRBJ1-2 - TRBV7-8 TGTGCCAGCAGCTTACGAGACAGGGGGTATGGCTACACCTTC CASSLRDRGYGYTF
- TRBJ1-6 many TRBV5-5 TGTGCCAGCAGCTTAAAACAGCTAAATTCACCCCTCCACTTT CASSLKQLNSPLHF
- TRBJ1-4 - TRBV2 TGTGCCAGCAGTGTAATGGGGAGCCTGCCAACTAATGAAAAACTGTTTTTT CASSVMGSLPTNEKLFF
TRBD1 TRBJ2-7 - TRBV4-2 TGTGCCAGCAGCCAAAAAGGGACAGGGCGCTACGAGCAGTACTTC CASSQKGTGRYEQYF
- TRBJ1-1 - TRBV2 TGTGCCAGCAGTGCGACCGGGACACCCGGCGCTTTCTTT CASSATGTPGAFF
- TRBJ1-3 - TRBV7-9 TGTGCCAGCAGCCCTACAGGGAAGTCTGGAAACACCATATATTTT CASSPTGKSGNTIYF
- TRBJ2-7 - TRBV4-3 TGCGCCAGCAGCCAAGATAGGGCTAGCGTTAGGCACGAGCAGTACTTC CASSQDRASVRHEQYF
- TRBJ2-3 - TRBV5-1 TGCGCCAGCAGCATACAGGGCCATGAGCAGTATTTT CASSIQGHEQYF
- TRBJ1-2 - TRBV6-6 TGTGCCAGCAGTTCGTATGGCTACACCTTC CASSSYGYTF
- TRBJ2-7 once TRBV7-8 TGTGCCAGCAGCTTAGTTTTGAGTACCTACGAGCAGTACTTC CASSLVLSTYEQYF
- TRBJ1-2 - TRBV5-8 TGTGCCAGCAGCTTGTTTCCCCGAATCGCTAGCTATGGCTACACCTTC CASSLFPRIASYGYTF
- TRBJ1-1 - TRBV7-7 TGTGCTAGCAGCTTAGCGGGAGACACTGAAGCTTTCTTT CASSLAGDTEAFF
- TRBJ1-6 - TRBV5-1 TGCGCCAGCAGCTTGTCAGGGGATAATTCACCCCTCCACTTT CASSLSGDNSPLHF
TRBD1 TRBJ1-2 few TRBV5-1 TGCGCCAGCAGCGAGCAGCCCAGGGACAGGGAAGGCTACACCTTC CASSEQPRDREGYTF
TRBD1 TRBJ2-1 - TRBV5-8 TGTGCCAGCAGCCTCCGAATTCCATCGCCGGGACAGAGGTACAATGAGCAGTTCTTC CASSLRIPSPGQRYNEQFF
TRBD1 TRBJ2-1 - TRBV4-3 TGCGCCAGCAGCCCCACCCCCACAGGGGCCAATGAGCAGTTCTTC CASSPTPTGANEQFF
TRBD2 TRBJ2-7 - TRBV7-6 TGTGCCAGCAGCCCCCAACCGGGACTAGCGGGTACCGAGCAGTACTTC CASSPQPGLAGTEQYF
- TRBJ1-2 once TRBV7-9 TGTGCCAGCAGCCCCCCCGGTGCGGGCTATGGCTACACCTTC CASSPPGAGYGYTF
- TRBJ1-4 - TRBV14 TGTGCCAGCAGCCAAGGCGCTGAAAAACTGTTTTTT CASSQGAEKLFF
TRBD1 TRBJ1-1 - TRBV9 TGTGCCAGCGCGGTAGGACAGGGGAGTACTGAAGCTTTCTTT CASAVGQGSTEAFF
TRBD2 TRBJ2-3 - TRBV24-1 TGTGCCACCAGTGATTCTTCGGGGGGGCTGGATACGCAGTATTTT CATSDSSGGLDTQYF
TRBD1 TRBJ2-1 - TRBV6-6 TGTGCCAGCAGTAATCCGGGACAGGGGGTGAATGAGCAGTTCTTC CASSNPGQGVNEQFF
TRBD2 TRBJ2-3 medium-sized TRBV9 TGTGCCAGCAGCGCCGGACTAGCGGGAATCACAGATACGCAGTATTTT CASSAGLAGITDTQYF
TRBD2 TRBJ2-3 once TRBV15 TGTGCCACCAGCAGACTCCTCGGGACTAGCGGAGGGGAAGATACGCAGTATTTT CATSRLLGTSGGEDTQYF
- TRBJ1-2 - TRBV5-4 TGTGCCAGCAGCTTGGAGGCAGGGGACTATGGCTACACCTTC CASSLEAGDYGYTF
TRBD1 TRBJ1-1 few TRBV3-1/TRBV3-2 TGTGCCAGCAGCCAAGGCACAGGGGCCGAAGCTTTCTTT CASSQGTGAEAFF
TRBD2 TRBJ2-3 - TRBV13 TGTGCCAGCAGCTACCGACTAGCAAGGGCCACAGATACGCAGTATTTT CASSYRLARATDTQYF
TRBD1 TRBJ1-2 once TRBV5-4 TGTGCCAGCAGCTCCTGGACAGGGGGGGGTTTATATGGCTACACCTTC CASSSWTGGGLYGYTF
TRBD2 TRBJ2-7 - TRBV5-1 TGCGCCAGCAGCTTGGGGGGACTAGCGGCAAACTACGAGCAGTACTTC CASSLGGLAANYEQYF
- TRBJ2-1 - TRBV24-1 TGTGCCACCAGTGATTCCGGGACAACCGACTACAATGAGCAGTTCTTC CATSDSGTTDYNEQFF
TRBD1 TRBJ2-7 - TRBV19 TGTGCCAGTAGTATATCAGGGACAGGACCCTACGAGCAGTACTTC CASSISGTGPYEQYF
- TRBJ1-1 - TRBV7-3 TGTGCCAGCAGCTTAACCGGTACTGAAGCTTTCTTT CASSLTGTEAFF